Following are 13 T cell receptor beta chains from one sample sequenced in a study of beta chain features in type 1 diabetes. Expressed TCRB transcripts were sequenced because the entire RNA isolate underwent reverse transcription. The assay was immunoSEQ multiplex PCR, and TCRdb's table has in-frame clones only and misses some. The data contain roughly 400,000 clones, more than 11% of them singletons. Sequencing was carried out using naive CD4+ T cells from blood. The receptors were sampled from a man aged 25 to 40 in good health.

CDR3 sequence: CASSSRGLDSPLHF. DNA for the CDR3: TGTGCCAGCAGCTCCAGGGGGCTTGATTCACCCCTCCACTTT. The chain recombines TRBV11-2 with TRBJ1-6; the match to TRBD1 covers 8 bases. The CDR3 consists of 14 residues. After removal of 4 bases from V and 8 bases from J, the junction contained 4 bases not matched to a gene. CDR1 SGHAT and CDR2 FQNNGV come from the germline V gene.

Only a few counts were recorded for this clone. This chain links TRBV5-1 with TRBJ1-5; D uncertain. The CDR3 is 14 amino acids. Per germline, CDR1 SGHRS and CDR2 YFSETQ. The ends were cut back, 0 bases at V and 5 bases at J, with 9 bases in the middle. CDR3 bases: TGCGCCAGCAGCTTGGACAGCCTAGATCAGCCCCAGCATTTT. Translating gives CASSLDSLDQPQHF.

The chain recombines TRBV5-4 with TRBJ1-6; maybe TRBD1 (6 bases). V shed 7 bases and J shed 0 bases, with 11 bases lying between them. The CDR3 covers 15 residues. Germline V gene data show CDR1 as SGHNT and CDR2 as YYREEE (reference sequence). The CDR3: CASGQSSSYNSPLHF. The DNA of the CDR3 is TGTGCCAGCGGACAGTCCAGCTCCTATAATTCACCCCTCCACTTT.

J is TRBJ2-3 and V is TRBV6-1; either TRBD1 or TRBD2 may fit D (6 bases each). The ends were cut back, 3 bases at V and 3 bases at J, with 10 bases in the middle. The V gene's germline CDR1 is MNHNS and CDR2 SASEGT. This CDR3 spans 14 amino acids. The chain's CDR3 is CASSERGRTDTQYF. The CDR3, as DNA: TGTGCCAGCAGTGAGAGGGGGAGGACAGATACGCAGTATTTT.

Concerning this clone itself: A much larger clone differs from this one at a single base, so this may be a read error. In nucleotides, the CDR3 is TGTGCCAGTAGTATATTCAATGAGCAGTTCTTC. Its protein product is CASSIFNEQFF. J is TRBJ2-1 and V is TRBV19; D unclear. This CDR3 contains 11 residues. Germline CDR1 LNHDA, CDR2 SQIVND (reference sequence). The V and J ends lost 2 bases and 6 bases respectively, with 2 bases between them.

This clone was counted at least ten times. The chain uses TRBV7-9 and TRBJ2-7, with unresolved D. V was clipped by 1 base and J by 9 bases, with 10 bases between them. The CDR3 is 12 amino acids. Germline V gene data show CDR1 as SEHNR and CDR2 as FQNEAQ (reference sequence). The CDR3 nucleotides read TGTGCCAGCAGCTTAGAGGGCCCCCTGCAGTACGTC. Amino acid sequence: CASSLEGPLQYV.

On this clone: One junction end does not reproduce the germline sequence, and a read error may be involved. V usage is TRBV7-6 and J usage is TRBJ2-7; 9 nucleotides align to TRBD2. Germline V gene sequence: CDR1 SGHVS, CDR2 FNYEAQ. CDR3 length: 13 amino acids. This CDR3 is CASSLGSTSGAFF. The CDR3 DNA is TGTGCCAGCAGCTTAGGGTCGACTAGCGGTGCCTTCTTC. The full variable domain, with the rest looked up from reference TRBV7-6 and TRBJ2-7, is GAGVSQSPRYKVTKRGQDVALRCDPISGHVSLYWYRQALGQGPEFLTYFNYEAQQDKSGLPNDRFSAERPEGSISTLTIQRTEQRDSAMYRCASSLGSTSGAFFGPGTRLTVT.

The CDR3 here is CASSGGQVGETQYF. For the CDR3, the DNA is TGTGCCAGCAGCGGGGGACAGGTCGGAGAGACCCAGTACTTC. V and J are TRBV9 and TRBJ2-5; 8 bases map to TRBD1. CDR1 is SGDLS, CDR2 YYNGEE, per germline. V lost 3 bases, J lost 4 bases, and 5 bases stayed unmatched. The CDR3 sequence is 14 residues long.

This clone was seen a few times. This chain links TRBV13 with TRBJ2-5, with D uncertain. The V end lost 0 bases, the J end lost 5 bases, and 4 bases lay between the germline ends. Germline V gives CDR1 PRHDT, CDR2 FYEKMQ (reference sequence). The CDR3 consists of 12 residues. The CDR3 loop reads CASSLGVETQYF. In DNA form, the CDR3 reads TGTGCCAGCAGCTTAGGGGTCGAGACCCAGTACTTC.

This clone was seen more than once but under ten times. This sequence joins TRBV18 and TRBJ1-1; D possibly corresponds to TRBD1 (6 bases). Germline CDR1 KGHSH, CDR2 LQKENI. V lost 3 bases to trimming and J lost 6 bases, with 11 bases between them. This CDR3 has 13 residues. The CDR3 loop is CASSPEQGSEAFF. The CDR3, as DNA: TGTGCCAGCTCACCTGAACAGGGTTCTGAAGCTTTCTTT.

CDR3 loop: CASSPRRDTNYGYTF. CDR3 DNA: TGTGCCAGCAGCCCCAGACGGGACACCAACTATGGCTACACCTTC. This chain uses TRBV11-3 with TRBJ1-2; TRBD1 might be the D (6 bases). With 5 bases removed from V and 2 bases from J, the gap between germline ends came to 15 bases. This CDR3 contains 15 residues. The germline gives CDR1 SGHNT, CDR2 YENEEA.

The sample holds a few counts of this clone. This chain uses TRBV14 with TRBJ2-6, with D unclear. This CDR3 region has 14 residues. The V gene's germline CDR1 is SGHDN and CDR2 FVKESK. The V end lost 0 bases, the J end lost 2 bases, and 2 bases lay between the germline ends. CDR3 sequence reads: CASSQEPGANVLTF. CDR3 bases: TGTGCCAGCAGCCAAGAACCTGGGGCCAACGTCCTGACTTTC. The complete variable domain, with remaining parts taken from reference TRBV14 and TRBJ2-6, reads EAGVTQFPSHSVIEKGQTVTLRCDPISGHDNLYWYRRVMGKEIKFLLHFVKESKQDESGMPNNRFLAERTGGTYSTLKVQPAELEDSGVYFCASSQEPGANVLTFGAGSRLTVL.

This clone was seen only a few times. V usage is TRBV4-2 and J usage is TRBJ2-6, with D maybe TRBD1 (6 bases). Trimming pared 6 bases from V and 0 bases from J, leaving 6 bases between. Per the germline V gene, CDR1 is LGHNA and CDR2 is YNFKEQ. The CDR3 is 14 residues long. The CDR3 DNA follows: TGTGCCAGCAGGGACAGCTCTGGGGCCAACGTCCTGACTTTC. Its translation: CASRDSSGANVLTF.